This paragraph reports one TCR beta chain. In its sample, this clone was seen many times. It has no known antigen specificity. No base qualities exist here, and no much larger clone lies one base off it. Receptor libraries were prepared by PCR. Sequencer: Illumina HiSeq 4000. High-throughput sequencing was used to profile the TCR beta-chain CDR3 region of each patient. Regarding the original processing steps: CDR3 differences across clinicopathological groups were used to build a classifier for discriminating distant-metastatic papillary thyroid cancer patients. The Shannon index was used to assess repertoire diversity, and the Morisita-Horn index was used to assess tumor-blood repertoire similarity. In-frame beta chains were kept once TCRdb had trimmed the public reads at Q25 with fastp and called clones with MiXCR. TCRdb's processing, not the study's, gives the V and J calls here. Counted in this sample were roughly 70,000 clones; 18% of them appeared once. Of the sample, about 13% is held by the ten largest clones.

The data originate from a study of metastatic and nonmetastatic thyroid tumors (dated by TCRdb to 2020 to 2022). About the investigation overall: Repertoires were compared across peripheral blood and tumor or nodule tissue samples from malignant and benign thyroid patients.

Broader findings and caveats from the paper: TCR beta diversity was reported as significantly higher in malignant tumors than in benign nodules, in both blood and tumor samples.

None of the patients had been given any treatment before thyroid surgery. Patient clinical samples collected from 2012 to 2018 were retrospectively analysed using T-cell receptor beta sequencing. The germline V gene (reference sequence) gives CDR1 as LNHDA and CDR2 as SQIVND. A distance of 12 bases separates the germline ends of V and J, which lose 5 bases and 1 base respectively. Including cysteine and phenylalanine, the CDR3 has 14 amino acids. Only the CDR3 portion is preserved as DNA: 42 bases, with reading frame beginning at the first base. The source material was blood. The chain employs TRBV19 and TRBJ2-7, with the D segment identity uncertain. This clonotype was obtained from a female donor with papillary thyroid cancer or a benign thyroid nodule (not recorded which). Some clones in this sample may be carry-over from other donors' samples. CDR3 protein: CASSSRGDSYEQYF. The DNA reads as follows: TGTGCCAGTAGTTCCCGTGGGGATTCCTACGAGCAGTACTTC.